The TCR beta chain under discussion was sequenced for a study of blood T cell repertoires in COVID-19. Across the study: Samples came from the United States, Italy and Spain, spanning acute and convalescent COVID-19. Sources were T cells, B-cell-depleted T cells, or PBMCs; the material itself was cDNA or gDNA.

Trimming left V 4 bases short and J 2 bases short, with 14 bases between. The CDR3 extends over 15 amino acids. Per the germline V gene, CDR1 is LNHDA and CDR2 is SQIVND (reference sequence). Per the authors' pipeline: How many nucleated cells were present was estimated from reference gene primer amplification. Clones were sequenced by immunoSEQ multiplex PCR, and TCRdb holds only the in-frame ones, with some missing. For V, J and clone size, that table is used; D and trimming come from the DNA. The sample consists of 290,000 or so clones, around 85% of them appearing once. The source is a man aged 45 to 65 with active or convalescent COVID-19. The chain employs TRBV19 and TRBJ1-2; TRBD1 might be the D (6 bases). The sample was peripheral blood. Here the CDR3 reads CASSTDSWGNYGYTF. As DNA, the CDR3 is TGTGCCAGTAGTACGGACAGTTGGGGCAACTATGGCTACACCTTC.